This TCR beta chain was identified during a study of control samples from healthy donors and cancer patients. The CDR3 is 14 amino acids. The V and J ends lost 4 bases and 2 bases respectively, with 12 bases between them. Germline CDR1 is LGHNA and CDR2 is YSLEER. Repertoires were generated with immunoSEQ multiplex PCR, while TCRdb's copy carries only in-frame clones and drops some. The top ten clones hold approximately 2.3% of a sample with 65,000 to 85,000 clones, around 87% of them seen once. The sequencing sample was made of PBMCs. The TCR was taken from a woman in her forties or fifties with head and neck cancer. The chain combines TRBV4-3 with TRBJ2-7; the D gene is possibly TRBD1 (6 bases). The CDR3 region is CASSPGTLAYEQYF. CDR3 DNA sequence: TGCGCCAGCAGCCCAGGGACACTTGCCTACGAGCAGTACTTC.